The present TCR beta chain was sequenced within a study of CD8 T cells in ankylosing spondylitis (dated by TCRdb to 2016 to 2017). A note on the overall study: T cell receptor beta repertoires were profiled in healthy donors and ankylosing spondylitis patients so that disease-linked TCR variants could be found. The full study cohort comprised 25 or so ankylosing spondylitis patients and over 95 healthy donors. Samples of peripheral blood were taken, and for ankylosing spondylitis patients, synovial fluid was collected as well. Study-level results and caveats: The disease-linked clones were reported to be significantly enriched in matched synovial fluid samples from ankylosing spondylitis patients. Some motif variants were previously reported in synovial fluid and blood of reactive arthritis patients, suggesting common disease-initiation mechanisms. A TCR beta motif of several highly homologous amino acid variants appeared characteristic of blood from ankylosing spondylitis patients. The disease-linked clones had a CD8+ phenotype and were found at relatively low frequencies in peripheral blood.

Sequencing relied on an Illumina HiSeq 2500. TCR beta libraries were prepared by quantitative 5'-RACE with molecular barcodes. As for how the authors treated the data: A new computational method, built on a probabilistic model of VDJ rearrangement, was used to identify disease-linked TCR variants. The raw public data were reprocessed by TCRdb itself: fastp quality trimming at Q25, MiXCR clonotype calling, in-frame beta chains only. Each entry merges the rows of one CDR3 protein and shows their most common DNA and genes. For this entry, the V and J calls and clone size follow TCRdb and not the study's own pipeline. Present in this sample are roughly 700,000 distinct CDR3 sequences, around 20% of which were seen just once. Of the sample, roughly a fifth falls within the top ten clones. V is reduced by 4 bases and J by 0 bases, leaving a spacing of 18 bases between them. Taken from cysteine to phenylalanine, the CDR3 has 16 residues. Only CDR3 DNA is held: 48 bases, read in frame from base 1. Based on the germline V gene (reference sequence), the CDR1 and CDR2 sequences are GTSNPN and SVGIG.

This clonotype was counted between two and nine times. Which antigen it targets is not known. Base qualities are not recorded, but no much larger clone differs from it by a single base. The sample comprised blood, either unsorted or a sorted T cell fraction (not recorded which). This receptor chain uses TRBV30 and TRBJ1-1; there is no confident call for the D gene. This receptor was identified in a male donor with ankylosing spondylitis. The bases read TGTGCCTGGAAACAAGACGGATTCGGGTTGAACACTGAAGCTTTCTTT. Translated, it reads CAWKQDGFGLNTEAFF. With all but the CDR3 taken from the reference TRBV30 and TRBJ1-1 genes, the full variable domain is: SQTIHQWPATLVQPVGSPLSLECTVEGTSNPNLYWYRQAAGRGLQLLFYSVGIGQISSEVPQNLSASRPQDRQFILSSKKLLLSDSGFYLCAWKQDGFGLNTEAFFGQGTRLTVV.